This T cell receptor beta chain is drawn from a study of blood T cell repertoires in COVID-19. Background on the study: From T cells, B-cell-depleted T cells, or PBMCs came the material, which was cDNA or gDNA.

The method was immunoSEQ multiplex PCR; TCRdb's version includes in-frame clones alone and lacks a portion of them. Of approximately 400,000 clones detected, roughly 86% appear once; the ten largest clones hold more than 0.95%. Trimming removed 2 bases from V and 9 bases from J, with 5 bases in between. Germline V lookup: CDR1 SGHVS, CDR2 FNYEAQ. This CDR3 comprises 11 residues. The sample consisted of peripheral blood. The TCR originated in a human donor with acute or convalescent COVID-19. The donor label of this sample is uncertain. The chain links TRBV7-6 to TRBJ2-1; D remains unclear. The CDR3 nucleotides are TGTGCCAGCAGCTTATTGGCTGAGCAGTTCTTC. It encodes CASSLLAEQFF.